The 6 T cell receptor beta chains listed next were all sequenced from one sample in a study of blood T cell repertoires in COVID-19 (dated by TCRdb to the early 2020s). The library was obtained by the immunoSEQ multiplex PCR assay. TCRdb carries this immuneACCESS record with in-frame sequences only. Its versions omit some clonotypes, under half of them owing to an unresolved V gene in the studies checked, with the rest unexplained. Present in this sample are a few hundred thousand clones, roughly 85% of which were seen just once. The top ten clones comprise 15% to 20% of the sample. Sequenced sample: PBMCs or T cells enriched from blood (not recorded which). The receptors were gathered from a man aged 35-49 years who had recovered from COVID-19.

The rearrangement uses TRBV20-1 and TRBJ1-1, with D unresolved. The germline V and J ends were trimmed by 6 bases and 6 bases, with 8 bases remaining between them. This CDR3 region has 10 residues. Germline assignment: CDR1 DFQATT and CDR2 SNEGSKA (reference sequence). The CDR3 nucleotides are TGCAGTGCATCGAGGTCTGAAGCTTTCTTT. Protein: CSASRSEAFF.

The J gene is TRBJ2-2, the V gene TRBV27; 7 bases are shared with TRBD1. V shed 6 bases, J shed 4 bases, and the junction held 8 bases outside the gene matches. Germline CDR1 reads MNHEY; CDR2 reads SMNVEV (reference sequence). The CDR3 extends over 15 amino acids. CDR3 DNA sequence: TGTGCCAGCAGACGAGGACAGGCCTCCACCGGGGAGCTGTTTTTT. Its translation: CASRRGQASTGELFF.

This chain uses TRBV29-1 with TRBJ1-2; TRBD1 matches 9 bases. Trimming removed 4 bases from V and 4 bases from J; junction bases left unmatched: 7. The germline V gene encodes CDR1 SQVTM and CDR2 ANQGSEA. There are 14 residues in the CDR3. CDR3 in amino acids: CSVGTGQGSYGYTF. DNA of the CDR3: TGCAGCGTTGGAACGGGACAGGGCTCCTATGGCTACACCTTC.

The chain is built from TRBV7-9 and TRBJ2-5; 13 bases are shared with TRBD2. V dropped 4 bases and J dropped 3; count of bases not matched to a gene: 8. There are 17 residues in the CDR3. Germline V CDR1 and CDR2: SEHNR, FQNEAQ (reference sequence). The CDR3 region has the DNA TGTGCCAGCAGCTCCGGACTAGCGGGAGAATGGGAAGAGACCCAGTACTTC. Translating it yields CASSSGLAGEWEETQYF.

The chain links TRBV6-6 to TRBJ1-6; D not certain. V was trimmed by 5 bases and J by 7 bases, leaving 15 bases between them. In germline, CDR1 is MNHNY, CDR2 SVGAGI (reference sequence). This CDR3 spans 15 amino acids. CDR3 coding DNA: TGTGCCAGCAGTCATGGGATTGACTACAATTCACCCCTCCACTTT. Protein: CASSHGIDYNSPLHF.

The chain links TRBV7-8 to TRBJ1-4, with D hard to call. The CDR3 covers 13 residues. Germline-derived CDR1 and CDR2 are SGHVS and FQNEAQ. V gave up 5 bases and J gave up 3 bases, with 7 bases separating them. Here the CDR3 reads CASSPGANEKLFF. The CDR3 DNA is TGTGCCAGCAGCCCTGGAGCTAATGAAAAACTGTTTTTT.